This entry concerns a single T cell receptor (beta chain). The sample belongs to a study of blood T cell repertoires in COVID-19. Looking at the study overall: There were acute and convalescent COVID-19 samples, and they came from the United States, Italy and Spain. T cells, B-cell-depleted T cells, or PBMCs provided the cDNA or gDNA that served as material.

Germline V gives CDR1 LNHDA, CDR2 SQIVND (reference sequence). After removal of 3 bases from V and 3 bases from J, the junction contained 5 bases not matched to a gene. The CDR3 sequence is 15 residues long. The assay was immunoSEQ multiplex PCR, and TCRdb's table has in-frame clones only and misses some. The table lists about 92,000 clones, 80% of them singletons. Material for sequencing was peripheral blood. This sequence was found in an elderly woman with active or convalescent COVID-19. The V gene is TRBV19, the J gene TRBJ2-7; TRBD1 agrees at 10 bases. The CDR3 is CASSILGTGVYEQYF. DNA for the CDR3: TGTGCCAGTAGTATTCTCGGGACAGGGGTCTACGAGCAGTACTTC.